Listed below are T cell receptor beta chains from one sample, sequenced in a study of T cell repertoires in cytomegalovirus infection. TCRdb re-called the reads through MiXCR, storing one row per CDR3 protein. Of fewer than 300,000 distinct CDR3 sequences listed, 20% to 30% are singletons. Sequencing input: PBMCs. The receptor set was obtained from a human donor in good health (CMV status not recorded). Some clones in this sample may be carry-over from other donors' samples. Both conserved end residues are part of each CDR3. D genes are given only for firm matches. Clone sizes are given selectively: once, few, many, or a class where the clone is expanded.

V: TRBV19
size: few
D: NA
J: TRBJ2-5
DNA: TGTGCCAGTAGTATGGCAGGGCGTGAGACCCAGTACTTC
CDR3: CASSMAGRETQYF

V: TRBV4-1
size: few
D: TRBD1
J: TRBJ2-7
DNA: TGCGCCAGCAGCCAAGGACGGGACAGCACCTACGAGCAGTACTTC
CDR3: CASSQGRDSTYEQYF

V: TRBV7-2
size: many
D: TRBD2
J: TRBJ2-7
DNA: TGTGCCAGCAGCGGAATAGCGGGCTCCTACGAGCAGTACTTC
CDR3: CASSGIAGSYEQYF

V: TRBV4-1
size: few
D: NA
J: TRBJ1-3
DNA: TGCGCCAGCAGACAGACAGGCTCTGGAAACACCATATATTTT
CDR3: CASRQTGSGNTIYF

V: TRBV7-2
size: NA
D: TRBD2
J: TRBJ2-3
DNA: TGTGCCAGCAGCGCCCGGCAGCGGGAGGGACGCACAGATACGCAGTATTTT
CDR3: CASSARQREGRTDTQYF

V: TRBV28
size: many
D: TRBD2
J: TRBJ2-1
DNA: TGTGCCAGCAGTTTATTGGGGTTAGCGGGGGGGCTTACCAGTGAGCAGTTCTTC
CDR3: CASSLLGLAGGLTSEQFF

V: TRBV7-3
size: NA
D: NA
J: TRBJ1-2
DNA: TGTGCCAGCAGCGCCCAAGGGCAGGATGCTGGCTACACCTTC
CDR3: CASSAQGQDAGYTF

V: TRBV20-1
size: few
D: NA
J: TRBJ1-1
DNA: TGCAGTGCTAGCACGGGGCAGGGTAACACTGAAGCTTTCTTT
CDR3: CSASTGQGNTEAFF

V: TRBV6-2/TRBV6-3
size: NA
D: NA
J: TRBJ2-1
DNA: TGTGCCAGCAGTTATAGCGATTCTAGGAATGAGCAGTTCTTC
CDR3: CASSYSDSRNEQFF

V: TRBV28
size: NA
D: NA
J: TRBJ1-2
DNA: TGTGCCAGCAGCTCTTTCGGCAGGGCGACTAACTATGGCTACACCTTC
CDR3: CASSSFGRATNYGYTF

V: TRBV20-1
size: NA
D: NA
J: TRBJ1-5
DNA: TGCAGTGCTAGGTCGGGGGGCGCACAGCCCCAGCATTTT
CDR3: CSARSGGAQPQHF

V: TRBV7-2
size: NA
D: NA
J: TRBJ2-7
DNA: TGTGCCAGCAGCCGCGACAGGACGGCTGGGAGGGAGCAGTACTTC
CDR3: CASSRDRTAGREQYF

V: TRBV28
size: few
D: NA
J: TRBJ1-5
DNA: TGTGCCAGCAGGGGGGCGGGGAATCCTCAGCCCCAGCATTTT
CDR3: CASRGAGNPQPQHF

V: TRBV7-2
size: many
D: TRBD1
J: TRBJ2-3
DNA: TGTGCCAGCAGCTTAGGTCGCAGGGGGCGCACAGATACGCAGTATTTT
CDR3: CASSLGRRGRTDTQYF

V: TRBV7-8
size: many
D: NA
J: TRBJ1-2
DNA: TGTGCCAGCAGCTTAAGGGGTGATGGCTACACCTTC
CDR3: CASSLRGDGYTF

V: TRBV11-2
size: few
D: TRBD1
J: TRBJ2-2
DNA: TGTGCCAGCAGCCAAACGACAGGGGTGTCGGAGCTGTTTTTT
CDR3: CASSQTTGVSELFF

V: TRBV27
size: NA
D: TRBD2
J: TRBJ2-3
DNA: TGTGCCAGCAGTCGGGACTACCGTAGCACAGATACGCAGTATTTT
CDR3: CASSRDYRSTDTQYF

V: TRBV28
size: NA
D: TRBD1
J: TRBJ1-6
DNA: TGTGCCAGCAGTTTTCCGGGACAGGTTAGCTCCTATAATTCACCCCTCCACTTT
CDR3: CASSFPGQVSSYNSPLHF